One and the same sample provided the 23 T cell receptor beta chains below, sequenced in a study of T-cell reconstitution after alpha-beta-depleted transplantation in children. A library of TCRbeta sequences, prepared with unique molecular identifiers, was generated. TCRdb reprocessed the PCR reads with MiXCR, giving one entry per CDR3 protein. The sample lists under 250,000 distinct CDR3 sequences; roughly a quarter were seen once. The sample here was PBMCs, mostly from graft donor cells, taken 360 days after TCRalphabeta/CD19-depleted stem cell transplant. Every receptor here comes from a female patient between 2 and 15 years old who had a stem cell transplant for congenital amegakaryocytic thrombocytopenia, so the T cells may come from the graft donor.

This clonotype was seen more than once but under ten times. The V gene is TRBV5-1, the J gene TRBJ2-6; no clear D. V shed 3 bases and J shed 0 bases, with 13 bases lying between them. Germline V gene data show CDR1 as SGHRS and CDR2 as YFSETQ. The CDR3 is 17 amino acids. CDR3: CASSSLGIPSGANVLTF. CDR3 coding DNA: TGCGCCAGCAGCTCTTTGGGAATCCCCTCTGGGGCCAACGTCCTGACTTTC.

The V call is TRBV6-2 or TRBV6-3, the J call TRBJ2-7; the D gene is possibly TRBD1 (6 bases). Between the trimmed V and J ends, which lost 4 bases and 4 bases, there was a span of 26 bases. Germline V CDR1 and CDR2: MNHEY, SVGEGT. The CDR3 runs to 18 residues. This CDR3 is CASSSHRVPQDEGYEQYF. The CDR3 DNA reads as TGTGCCAGCAGTTCCCACAGGGTTCCCCAAGACGAGGGATACGAGCAGTACTTC.

This sequence joins TRBV20-1 and TRBJ2-7; D ambiguous. The CDR3 is 12 residues long. Germline-derived CDR1 and CDR2 are DFQATT and SNEGSKA (reference sequence). V lost 2 bases and J lost 3, with 8 bases in between. For the CDR3, the DNA is TGCAGTGCTAGACAGAACTACTACGAGCAGTACTTC. Translating it yields CSARQNYYEQYF.

The rearrangement links TRBV12-3 or TRBV12-4 to TRBJ1-2; TRBD1 aligns across 7 bases. V dropped 6 bases and J dropped 3; count of bases not matched to a gene: 7. The CDR3 has 14 residues. In DNA, the CDR3 is TGTGCCAGCAGCGCGCAGGGGGGCGACTATGGCTACACCTTC. This codes for CASSAQGGDYGYTF.

The sample holds a few counts of this clonotype. V gene TRBV11-2 combines with J gene TRBJ2-2; D gene unclear. The CDR3 sequence is 15 residues long. V was cut by 0 bases and J by 5 bases, with 10 bases left in between. Germline V gene data show CDR1 as SGHAT and CDR2 as FQNNGV. The CDR3 reads CASSLDWAFTGELFF. CDR3 bases: TGTGCCAGCAGCTTAGATTGGGCTTTTACCGGGGAGCTGTTTTTT.

The rearrangement links TRBV3-1 to TRBJ2-3; D is undetermined. V lost 2 bases, J lost 6 bases, and 6 bases lay in between. Per germline, CDR1 LGHDT and CDR2 YNNKEL (reference sequence). CDR3 size: 12 residues. CDR3 sequence reads: CASSQYGDTQYF. The CDR3 nucleotides read TGTGCCAGCAGCCAATACGGGGATACGCAGTATTTT.

This clonotype was detected a few times. This chain uses TRBV7-2 with TRBJ1-3, with D possibly TRBD1 on 6 matching bases. Germline-derived CDR1 and CDR2 are SGHTA and FQGNSA. V was clipped by 4 bases and J by 0 bases, with 10 bases between them. The CDR3 runs 15 residues. The CDR3 region is CASSYTGSSGNTIYF. DNA for the CDR3: TGTGCCAGCAGCTATACAGGGAGCTCTGGAAACACCATATATTTT.

The chain is built from TRBV5-1 and TRBJ2-7; no clear D. Germline values: CDR1 SGHRS, CDR2 YFSETQ. The CDR3 consists of 14 residues. V lost 0 bases, J lost 2 bases, and 9 bases lay in between. The CDR3 region has the DNA TGCGCCAGCAGCTTGGTCCTGGGAACCTACGAGCAGTACTTC. Amino acid sequence: CASSLVLGTYEQYF.

The chain uses TRBV18 and TRBJ2-3, with TRBD1 as a possible D gene (6 bases). Between the trimmed V and J ends, which lost 3 bases and 0 bases, there was a span of 10 bases. Germline assignment: CDR1 KGHSH and CDR2 LQKENI. The CDR3 totals 15 residues. The CDR3 DNA is TGTGCCAGCTCACCGGACAGTTCTAGCACAGATACGCAGTATTTT. Its translation: CASSPDSSSTDTQYF. Variable domain in full (rest from reference TRBV18 and TRBJ2-3): NAGVMQNPRHLVRRRGQEARLRCSPMKGHSHVYWYRQLPEEGLKFMVYLQKENIIDESGMPKERFSAEFPKEGPSILRIQQVVRGDSAAYFCASSPDSSSTDTQYFGPGTRLTVL.

The chain carries TRBV20-1 and TRBJ2-3; 10 bases fit TRBD2. J gave up 2 bases and V 1 base, and 6 bases lay outside the gene matches. This CDR3 spans 16 amino acids. The germline CDR1 and CDR2 sequences are DFQATT and SNEGSKA (reference sequence). The CDR3, as DNA: TGCAGTGCTAGAGGGACTAGCGGATTGCACACAGATACGCAGTATTTT. Translating gives CSARGTSGLHTDTQYF.

The chain uses TRBV28 and TRBJ1-1; no clear D gene. The germline CDR1 and CDR2 sequences are MDHEN and SYDVKM. This CDR3 comprises 12 residues. V was clipped by 0 bases and J by 11 bases, with 10 bases between them. The CDR3 DNA reads TGTGCCAGCAGTTTATGGGTGGATGGGGCTTTCTTT. Translated: CASSLWVDGAFF.

This clonotype was counted between two and nine times. This sequence joins TRBV29-1 and TRBJ1-1; D is unresolved. Germline V gives CDR1 SQVTM, CDR2 ANQGSEA. This CDR3 has 11 amino acids. Trimming left V 4 bases short and J 6 bases short, with 9 bases between. The CDR3 bases are TGCAGCGTTGCCGAGGGCCCTGAAGCTTTCTTT. Its translation is CSVAEGPEAFF. Drawing the rest from reference TRBV29-1 and TRBJ1-1, the complete variable domain is SAVISQKPSRDICQRGTSLTIQCQVDSQVTMMFWYRQQPGQSLTLIATANQGSEATYESGFVIDKFPISRPNLTFSTLTVSNMSPEDSSIYLCSVAEGPEAFFGQGTRLTVV.

V and J are TRBV10-3 and TRBJ1-2, with D perhaps matching TRBD1 (5 bases). Trimming shortened V by 3 bases and J by 6 bases, and 8 bases separated the two germline ends. CDR1 and CDR2 from the germline V gene are ENHRY and SYGVKD. This CDR3 contains 12 residues. The CDR3 loop is CAISDLDNGYTF. The CDR3 DNA reads TGTGCCATCAGTGATCTGGACAATGGCTACACCTTC.

Only a few counts were recorded for this clonotype. The chain is built from TRBV12-3 or TRBV12-4 and TRBJ1-1; no firm D call. The CDR3 is 12 residues long. V was clipped by 2 bases and J by 13 bases, with 14 bases between them. In DNA form, the CDR3 reads TGTGCCAGCAGTTTACGGGGAAGGGCTGATTTCTTT. This codes for CASSLRGRADFF.

The sample holds many counts of this clonotype. The chain carries TRBV3-1 and TRBJ2-7; TRBD2 is a possible D gene (5 bases). Germline lookup yields CDR1 LGHDT and CDR2 YNNKEL (reference sequence). The CDR3 length is 14 residues. Trimming took 2 bases from V and 3 from J, leaving 11 bases between them. CDR3 in amino acids: CASSQIGGYYEQYF. In DNA form, the CDR3 reads TGTGCCAGCAGCCAAATTGGCGGGTACTACGAGCAGTACTTC.

The V gene is TRBV6-1, the J gene TRBJ1-1, with 8 bases lining up with TRBD1. The germline gives CDR1 MNHNS, CDR2 SASEGT. This CDR3 contains 16 residues. J lost 3 bases, V lost 6 bases, and 12 bases had no gene match. The CDR3, as DNA: TGTGCCAGCAGGGACCAGGGGGCCCTTCTCCACACTGAAGCTTTCTTT. Its protein is CASRDQGALLHTEAFF.

The V call is TRBV7-8, the J call TRBJ2-5; TRBD2 matches at 9 bases. Germline loops: CDR1 SGHVS, CDR2 FQNEAQ. The CDR3 length is 16 residues. Losses at the gene ends were 5 bases for V and 0 bases for J; bases not matched to a gene: 7. The CDR3 loop reads CASSPRLAEYQETQYF. Written as DNA, the CDR3 is TGTGCCAGCAGCCCGCGACTAGCGGAGTACCAAGAGACCCAGTACTTC.

The rearrangement uses TRBV5-5 and TRBJ2-7; a possible D gene is TRBD2 (5 bases). Looked up from germline, CDR1 is SGHKS and CDR2 is YYEKEE (reference sequence). V was clipped by 0 bases and J by 0 bases, with 16 bases between them. This CDR3 spans 17 amino acids. CDR3 amino acids: CASSLGPSGGPSYEQYF. The CDR3 nucleotides are TGTGCCAGCAGCTTGGGCCCCTCGGGCGGGCCCTCCTACGAGCAGTACTTC.

About this clonotype: A junction boundary mismatches the germline segment, possibly from a read error. The chain links TRBV20-1 to TRBJ2-1, with 10 bases matching TRBD2. The CDR3 covers 14 residues. CDR1 is DFQATT, CDR2 SNEGSKA, per germline (reference sequence). The CDR3 nucleotides are TGCAGTTCTAGCGGGACTAGCGATATCAATGAGCAGTTCTTC. Its protein is CSSSGTSDINEQFF.

This clonotype was observed a handful of times. The chain recombines TRBV20-1 with TRBJ2-3; possibly TRBD2 for D (6 bases). This CDR3 has 14 amino acids. Germline assignment: CDR1 DFQATT and CDR2 SNEGSKA (reference sequence). Trimming cost V 5 bases and J 5 bases, with 17 bases left between them. CDR3 coding DNA: TGCAGTGCTCCCTGGGGGGAAGTCGGAGATACGCAGTATTTT. This sequence encodes CSAPWGEVGDTQYF.

CDR3 sequence (DNA): TGTGCCAGCAGCTTAGGCCGACAGTCCGCTGAAGCTTTCTTT. Protein: CASSLGRQSAEAFF. V and J are TRBV13 and TRBJ1-1; tentative D call: TRBD1 (5 bases). V lost 0 bases, J lost 6 bases, and 11 bases lay in between. This CDR3 contains 14 residues. Germline CDR1 reads PRHDT; CDR2 reads FYEKMQ (reference sequence).

This clonotype showed up many times. This chain uses TRBV2 with TRBJ2-7; D possibly uses TRBD1 or TRBD2 (5 bases each). Looked up from germline, CDR1 is SNHLY and CDR2 is FYNNEI. There are 13 residues in the CDR3. Trimming shortened V by 8 bases and J by 0 bases, and 11 bases separated the two germline ends. CDR3 amino acids: CASSRDVSYEQYF. The CDR3 bases are TGTGCCAGCTCACGGGACGTCTCCTACGAGCAGTACTTC.

This clonotype was observed a handful of times. This rearrangement joins TRBV11-2 to TRBJ1-3; D is unclear. V shed 0 bases and J shed 5 bases, with 8 bases lying between them. CDR3 length: 14 amino acids. Germline loops: CDR1 SGHAT, CDR2 FQNNGV. The CDR3 is CASSLERWRNTIYF. CDR3 in DNA: TGTGCCAGCAGCTTAGAGCGATGGAGAAACACCATATATTTT.